The TCR beta chain under discussion was sequenced for a study of T cells after yellow fever vaccination. TCRdb reprocessed the 5' RACE reads via MiXCR and lists one record per CDR3 protein. The data hold 550,000 to 750,000 distinct CDR3 sequences, with less than 15% observed a single time. Between the trimmed V and J ends, which lost 3 bases and 5 bases, there was a span of 11 bases. Germline CDR1 and CDR2: MNHEY and SMNVEV (reference sequence). The CDR3 extends over 13 amino acids. This clonotype was recorded a few times. Its antigen is currently unknown. Study-level findings and limits: Contamination of FACS-sorted repertoires by abundant clonotypes from the bulk population could occur.

Material: PBMCs, obtained on the day of the yellow fever booster vaccination. The TCR was taken from a young man who received the YFV17D yellow fever vaccine. The V gene is TRBV27, the J gene TRBJ2-7; maybe TRBD2 (7 bases). Here the CDR3 DNA reads TGTGCCAGCAGTTTTGGGGGGGGCGACGAGCAGTACTTC. This encodes CASSFGGGDEQYF.